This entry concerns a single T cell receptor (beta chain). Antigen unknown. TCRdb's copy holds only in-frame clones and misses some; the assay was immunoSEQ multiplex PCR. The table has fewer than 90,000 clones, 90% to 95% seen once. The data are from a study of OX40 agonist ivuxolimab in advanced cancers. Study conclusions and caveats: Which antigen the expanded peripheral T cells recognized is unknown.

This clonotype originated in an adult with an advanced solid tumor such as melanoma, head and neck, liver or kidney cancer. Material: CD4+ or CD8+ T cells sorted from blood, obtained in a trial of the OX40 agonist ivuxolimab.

The CDR3 loop reads CASSSGPTNTGELFF. The DNA for the CDR3 is TGTGCCAGCAGCTCGGGACCGACGAACACCGGGGAGCTGTTTTTT. The chain carries TRBV5-5 and TRBJ2-2; perhaps D is TRBD1 or TRBD2 (5 bases each). Germline assignment: CDR1 SGHKS and CDR2 YYEKEE (reference sequence). The CDR3 extends over 15 amino acids. V was shortened by 3 bases and J by 0 bases, with 9 bases between the two germline ends.